Each of the 22 T cell receptor beta chains below was sequenced from the same sample in a study of tumor and adjacent non-tumor tissue in lung cancer (dated by TCRdb to the late 2010s). RNA was isolated from bulk, unsorted tissue, and RNA quality was assessed with a NanoDrop ND-1000 and an Agilent 2100. Library preparation employed multiplex PCR. Sequenced using an Illumina HiSeq 2500. TCRbeta libraries were constructed through three rounds of nested PCR with primers (Table S4) according to protocols modified from ARM-PCR. TCRdb's own reprocessing of the public reads used fastp at Q25 and MiXCR and kept productive beta chains. Rows with a matching CDR3 protein are joined into one entry that keeps the most common DNA and genes. This sample gives fewer than 120,000 distinct CDR3 sequences in total; approximately 87% of them show up just once. The ten most abundant clones make up approximately 22% of the sample.

Sequenced material: lung tumor tissue. Receptors originate from a man between 65 and 80 years old with non-small cell lung cancer.

As regards this clonotype: A read error may produce the germline difference seen at one junction end. The chain joins TRBV6-2 or TRBV6-3 to TRBJ2-7; a weak D match, TRBD2 (6 bases). This CDR3 is built from 17 residues. The germline CDR1 and CDR2 sequences are MNHEY and SVGEGT. The DNA for the CDR3 is TGTGCCAGCAGTCAGTCCTTATCTAGCGCATACTCCTACGAGCAGTATTTC. Its protein product is CASSQSLSSAYSYEQYF.

Of note for this clonotype: Because it lacks the conserved phenylalanine or tryptophan at the end, this CDR3 is likely a read error. This chain connects TRBV12-3 or TRBV12-4 to TRBJ2-5; 7 nucleotides line up with TRBD2. The CDR3 contains 15 residues. For the CDR3, the DNA is TGCGCCAGCAGCGGGCTTGCGGGAGTGGTGGAGACCCAGTACTCC. It specifies CASSGLAGVVETQYS.

As for this clonotype: In this CDR3 the conserved last residue, phenylalanine or tryptophan, is missing, so a read error is likely. The rearrangement links TRBV29-1 to TRBJ2-4, with D perhaps matching TRBD1 (5 bases). Germline V lookup: CDR1 SQVTM, CDR2 ANQGSEA. CDR3 length: 14 amino acids. V was clipped by 7 bases and J by 0 bases, with 13 bases between them. The CDR3 loop is CSDDNRLAKNIQYL. The CDR3 DNA is TGCAGCGATGATAACAGGCTAGCCAAAAACATTCAGTACTTG.

To note about this clonotype: One end of the junction varies from germline; a read error may be responsible. The chain couples TRBV11-2 to TRBJ2-2; 11 nucleotides align to TRBD2. The CDR3 covers 15 residues. CDR1 is SGHAT, CDR2 FQNNGV, per germline. CDR3 in DNA: TGTGCCAGCAGCTCCCTAGCGGGGGGAACCGGGGAGATGTTTTTT. Translated: CASSSLAGGTGEMFF.

The chain recombines TRBV29-1 with TRBJ2-7; tentatively, D is TRBD2 (6 bases). V was pared by 2 bases and J by 9 bases, with 20 bases between. This CDR3 spans 14 amino acids. CDR1 SQVTM and CDR2 ANQGSEA come from the germline V gene. The chain's CDR3 is CSVERAGPIYWQYF. CDR3 DNA: TGCAGCGTTGAAAGGGCGGGACCGATCTACTGGCAGTACTTC.

This clonotype came up once. One end of the junction varies from germline; a read error may be responsible. The chain employs TRBV6-5 and TRBJ2-2; weak D call: TRBD1 (6 bases). The CDR3 is 12 residues long. CDR1 is MNHEY, CDR2 SVGAGI, per germline. The CDR3 region is CTSVRGPGELFF. DNA for the CDR3: TGTACCAGCGTCAGGGGTCCCGGGGAGCTGTTTTTT.

With regard to this clonotype: The final CDR3 position lacks the conserved phenylalanine or tryptophan, pointing to a likely read error. It is unclear where the CDR3 begins or ends on the DNA, so no DNA is shown, and the CDR3 is as TCRdb lists it. The chain combines TRBV6-6 with TRBJ2-1. Germline values: CDR1 MNHNY, CDR2 SVGAGI (reference sequence). The CDR3 region is 10 residues in length, termini included. The CDR3 region is CTSATYEKFL.

On this clonotype itself: A junction end diverges from the germline sequence, so it may reflect a read error. The CDR3 coding sequence is TGCAGCGTTCGCCCGGGACAGGGAGTAAACGAGCAGTGTTTC. Residues: CSVRPGQGVNEQCF. V usage is TRBV29-1 and J usage is TRBJ2-7; 9 bases match TRBD1. The CDR3 has 14 residues. Germline-derived CDR1 and CDR2 are SQVTM and ANQGSEA.

For this clonotype: This may be a read error, as it is one base from a much larger clone. Lacking the conserved final phenylalanine or tryptophan, this CDR3 likely reflects a read error. J is TRBJ2-3 and V is TRBV28; D call uncertain. V shed 11 bases and J shed 5 bases, with 11 bases lying between them. Per germline, CDR1 MDHEN and CDR2 SYDVKM. The CDR3 runs to 11 residues. CDR3 loop: CASSALDTQYY. In nucleotides, the CDR3 is TGTGCCTCCAGCGCGCTAGATACGCAGTATTAT.

This clonotype occurred many times. This chain links TRBV28 with TRBJ2-5; D is possibly TRBD2 (6 bases). This CDR3 comprises 16 residues. V dropped 4 bases and J dropped 5 bases, with 20 bases sitting between them. Germline V gives CDR1 MDHEN, CDR2 SYDVKM. CDR3 in amino acids: CASSSMGGFVVETQYF. CDR3 in DNA: TGTGCCAGCAGTTCTATGGGGGGATTTGTCGTTGAGACCCAGTACTTC.

About this clonotype: One end of the junction does not line up with germline, which may come from a read error. CDR3 sequence: CASSYDPECTEVFF. The DNA for the CDR3 is TGTGCCAGCAGTTACGACCCGGAGTGTACTGAAGTTTTCTTT. The J gene is TRBJ1-1, the V gene TRBV6-5; D remains unclear. The CDR3 runs 14 residues. CDR1 is MNHEY and CDR2 is SVGAGI in the germline V gene.

As concerns this clonotype: At one boundary the junction diverges from the germline segment, which might be a read error. The chain joins TRBV20-1 to TRBJ2-2; the match to TRBD2 covers 9 bases. The CDR3 is made up of 20 amino acids. Germline loops: CDR1 DFQATT, CDR2 SNEGSKA (reference sequence). The CDR3 spells CSATPSGRLGPGGSTGELFF. The CDR3 DNA is TGCAGTGCTACCCCCAGCGGGAGGTTGGGACCAGGAGGTAGTACCGGGGAGCTGTTTTTC.

Remarks on this clonotype: The junction departs from the called germline gene at one end, perhaps through a read error. The chain recombines TRBV6-5 with TRBJ1-2; D ambiguous. There are 14 residues in the CDR3. Germline CDR1 is MNHEY and CDR2 is SVGAGI. The CDR3, as DNA: TGTGCCAGCAGTCATTCTCCCCCCGCGGAAAGCTACGCCTTC. This gives the protein CASSHSPPAESYAF.

This sequence joins TRBV11-3 and TRBJ1-1; D remains ambiguous. Germline assignment: CDR1 SGHNT and CDR2 YENEEA. V dropped 2 bases and J dropped 0 bases, with 13 bases sitting between them. This CDR3 has 16 residues. CDR3 DNA: TGTGCCAGCAGCTTAAAGATAAGTTGGATGAACACTGAAGCTTTCTTT. Translated, it gives CASSLKISWMNTEAFF.

Notes on this clonotype: An end of the junction does not agree with germline; a read error may underlie this. The genes are TRBV11-2 and TRBJ2-2; TRBD2 might be the D (5 bases). The CDR3 has 14 amino acids. Germline V lookup: CDR1 SGHAT, CDR2 FQNNGV. For the CDR3, the DNA is TGTTCCAGCAGCCTGGACGGTCAGTCCGGGGAGCTCTTTTTT. Residues: CSSSLDGQSGELFF.

As for this clonotype: The DNA is left out, because the CDR3 cannot be placed on it with certainty; the CDR3 is given as TCRdb lists it. The gene calls are TRBV29-1 and TRBJ2-2; TRBD2, the D gene given by the table, was not confirmed from the DNA. CDR1 and CDR2 from the germline V gene are SQVTM and ANQGSEA. The CDR3 adds up to 14 amino acids, both ends counted. The CDR3 spells CNADVAGGTGELLF.

This clonotype showed up just once. An end of the junction differs from the germline gene, which may be a read error. This rearrangement joins TRBV12-3 or TRBV12-4 to TRBJ2-7, with a tentative D call TRBD2 (5 bases). This CDR3 spans 14 amino acids. CDR3 nucleotides: TGTGCCAGCAGTTTATCTGGGAGTCTGTACGAGGAGTACTTC. It yields the protein CASSLSGSLYEEYF.

About this clonotype: Sequence at one end of the junction differs from germline and may be a read error. The DNA for the CDR3 is TGTGCCAGCAATAACCTTGGAGGGGCGAATTCACCACTCCACTTT. This gives the protein CASNNLGGANSPLHF. The genes are TRBV6-6 and TRBJ1-6, with a weak D call TRBD1 (5 bases). CDR3 length: 15 residues. Looked up from germline, CDR1 is MNHNY and CDR2 is SVGAGI (reference sequence).

This clonotype was counted a few times. The junction does not match germline at one end; this may be a read error. The J gene is TRBJ1-1, the V gene TRBV12-3 or TRBV12-4; the D is unclear. The CDR3 loop spans 10 amino acids. CDR3 amino acids: CVSRGSGAFF. DNA of the CDR3: TGTGTCAGCAGAGGGAGTGGAGCTTTCTTT.

The rearrangement joins TRBV20-1 to TRBJ1-1; TRBD1 is a possible D gene (5 bases). Germline loops: CDR1 DFQATT, CDR2 SNEGSKA (reference sequence). The CDR3 totals 17 residues. CDR3 loop: CCVRDGEIGDSNTEAFF. The CDR3 bases are TGCTGTGTTAGAGATGGCGAGATAGGGGACTCGAACACTGAAGCTTTCTTT.

Comments on this clonotype: The conserved closing phenylalanine or tryptophan is absent in this CDR3, likely reflecting a read error. It is unclear where the CDR3 begins or ends on the DNA, so no DNA is shown, and the CDR3 is as TCRdb lists it. The V and J genes are TRBV29-1 and TRBJ1-1. The germline V gene encodes CDR1 SQVTM and CDR2 ANQGSEA. The CDR3 has 12 residues if both end residues are counted. The CDR3 loop reads CSIVVERPEAYS.

As concerns this clonotype: The junction differs from germline at one of its ends, possibly a read error. V gene TRBV4-3 combines with J gene TRBJ2-7; TRBD2 matches at 7 bases. The germline CDR1 and CDR2 sequences are LGHNA and YSLEER. The CDR3 is made up of 20 amino acids. Here the CDR3 DNA reads TGCGCCAGTAGCCAAGAAATGGGAGTAGCGGGTCCCGACGGCTCCTACGAGCAGTACTTC. The encoded protein is CASSQEMGVAGPDGSYEQYF.